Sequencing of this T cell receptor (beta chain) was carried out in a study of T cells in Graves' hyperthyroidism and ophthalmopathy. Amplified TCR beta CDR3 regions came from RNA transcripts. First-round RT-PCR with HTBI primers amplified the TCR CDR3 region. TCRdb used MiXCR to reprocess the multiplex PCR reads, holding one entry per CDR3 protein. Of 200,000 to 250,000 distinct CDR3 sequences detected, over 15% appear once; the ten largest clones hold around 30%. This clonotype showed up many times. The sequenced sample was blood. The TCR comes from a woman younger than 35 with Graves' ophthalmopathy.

CDR3 loop: CASRPTSGDSYEQYF. DNA of the CDR3: TGTGCCAGCAGACCGACTAGCGGGGACTCCTACGAGCAGTACTTC. V is TRBV28 and J is TRBJ2-7; TRBD2 aligns across 11 bases. The germline gives CDR1 MDHEN, CDR2 SYDVKM. The CDR3 is 15 amino acids. V trimming: 6 bases; J trimming: 0 bases; junction bases outside the gene matches: 4. The full variable domain, its missing parts supplied by reference TRBV28 and TRBJ2-7, is DVKVTQSSRYLVKRTGEKVFLECVQDMDHENMFWYRQDPGLGLRLIYFSYDVKMKEKGDIPEGYSVSREKKERFSLILESASTNQTSMYLCASRPTSGDSYEQYFGPGTRLTVT.